The T cell receptor beta chain under discussion was sequenced for a study of blood T cell repertoires in COVID-19. Background on the study: Spain, Italy and the United States supplied samples that represented acute and convalescent COVID-19. PBMCs, B-cell-depleted T cells, or T cells were the source of the cDNA or gDNA that made up the material.

As processed by the authors: Quantification of nucleated cells was approximated via reference gene primer amplification. The table came from immunoSEQ multiplex PCR; TCRdb's copy has only in-frame clones and leaves some out. Clonal size and the V and J genes are those of that table, whereas D and trimming came from the DNA. The sample comprises some 240,000 clones, around 86% of which are singletons, and about 3.3% rests with the top ten. Participants had their cohort set by participant-reported clinical history. Germline trimming cut 4 bases from V and 2 bases from J; bases unmatched to any gene: 3. The CDR3 is 14 amino acids. The V gene's germline CDR1 is SGHRS and CDR2 YFSETQ.

What was sequenced was PBMCs or T cells enriched from blood (not recorded which). The TCR comes from a woman aged 35 to 49 with acute COVID-19. The J gene is TRBJ2-7, the V gene TRBV5-1; 10 bases align to TRBD1. The CDR3 loop reads CASSTGTGAYEQYF. CDR3 coding DNA: TGCGCCAGCAGCACCGGGACAGGGGCCTACGAGCAGTACTTC.